The rows below give T cell receptor beta chains drawn from one sample of a study of cytomegalovirus exposure and HLA in healthy donors. The data were produced by immunoSEQ multiplex PCR, yet TCRdb's version contains in-frame clones alone and is incomplete. The table lists about 64,000 clones, around 89% of them singletons, with over 1.5% in the top ten. The specimen sequenced was PBMCs. All receptors derive from a woman younger than 35 in good health and CMV-seronegative. Each CDR3 is given without its conserved first and last residue.

length | J | V | CDR3
10 | TRBJ2-7 | TRBV7-9 | ASSLASSEQY
14 | TRBJ2-7 | TRBV19 | ASSIDRLAGTYEQY
16 | TRBJ2-7 | TRBV4-1 | ASSQDAVGGTSVYEQY
8 | TRBJ1-1 | TRBV7-9 | ASEGGEAF
9 | TRBJ2-4 | TRBV18 | ASSESGIQY
14 | TRBJ2-3 | TRBV5-4 | ASTESSLRSTDTQY
13 | TRBJ1-1 | TRBV13 | ASSRGRAGNTEAF
14 | TRBJ2-3 | TRBV7-6 | ASSQTSGGSTDTQY
12 | TRBJ2-4 | TRBV7-2 | ASSLDGGKNIQY
12 | TRBJ1-3 | TRBV5-4 | ASSSAGGGNTIY
13 | TRBJ2-1 | TRBV5-4 | ASSIDQLLSNEQF
12 | TRBJ1-3 | TRBV5-4 | ASSTGGLSTTIY
15 | TRBJ2-3 | TRBV30 | AWSGAGGPHRTDTQY
12 | TRBJ1-1 | TRBV6-5 | ASRLRWEATEAF